The TCR beta chain under discussion was sequenced for a study of shared clonotypes between healthy human individuals. Study background: Three plates each covered CD4 naive and memory; CD8 naive two, CD8 memory one.

Deep was the level used in running the assay. Method: immunoSEQ multiplex PCR; TCRdb's copy keeps in-frame clones and lacks some. The sample has roughly 1,600,000 clones, approximately 98.5% seen once. The CDR3 totals 17 residues. Germline assignment: CDR1 MDHEN and CDR2 SYDVKM. Trimming stripped 5 bases from V and 0 bases from J, with 20 bases between. This TCR was recovered from a man aged 30 to 39 in good health. Sequenced: naive CD4+ T cells sorted from blood. Noted subset: CD45RA+ positively selected. The gene calls are TRBV28 and TRBJ2-7; the D gene is possibly TRBD2 (6 bases). CDR3 amino acids: CASSRLGLPRDSYEQYF. The CDR3 bases are TGTGCCAGCAGTCGCCTAGGACTACCTCGCGACTCCTACGAGCAGTACTTC.